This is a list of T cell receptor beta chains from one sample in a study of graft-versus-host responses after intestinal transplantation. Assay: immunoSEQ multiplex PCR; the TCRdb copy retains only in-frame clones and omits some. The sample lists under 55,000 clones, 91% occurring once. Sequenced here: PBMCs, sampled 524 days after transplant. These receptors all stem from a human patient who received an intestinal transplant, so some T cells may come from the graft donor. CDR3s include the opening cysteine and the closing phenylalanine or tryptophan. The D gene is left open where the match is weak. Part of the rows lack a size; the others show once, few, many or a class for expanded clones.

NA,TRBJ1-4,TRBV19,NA,CASRRQTTNEKLFF,TGTGCCAGTAGAAGACAGACAACTAATGAAAAACTGTTTTTT
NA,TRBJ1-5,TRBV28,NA,CASSRGNQPQHF,TGTGCCAGCAGTCGAGGCAATCAGCCCCAGCATTTT
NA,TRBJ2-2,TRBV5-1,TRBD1,CASSLGDRGNTGELFF,TGCGCCAGCAGCTTGGGGGACAGGGGAAACACCGGGGAGCTGTTTTTT
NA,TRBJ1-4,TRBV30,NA,CAWSVKGSDEKLFF,TGTGCCTGGAGTGTTAAGGGAAGCGATGAAAAACTGTTTTTT
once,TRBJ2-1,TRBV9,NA,CASSVGFGNEQFF,TGTGCCAGCAGCGTAGGGTTCGGCAATGAGCAGTTCTTC
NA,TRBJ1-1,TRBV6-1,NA,CASSTVVNTEAFF,TGTGCCAGCAGTACGGTCGTGAACACTGAAGCTTTCTTT
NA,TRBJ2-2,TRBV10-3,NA,CAIEGETGELFF,TGTGCCATCGAGGGAGAGACCGGGGAGCTGTTTTTT
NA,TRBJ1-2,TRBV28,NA,CASTRDKGTGGYTF,TGTGCCAGCACCCGGGACAAGGGGACGGGTGGCTACACCTTC
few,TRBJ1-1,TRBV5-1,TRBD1,CASSRGRTEAFF,TGCGCCAGCAGCAGGGGGCGTACTGAAGCTTTCTTT
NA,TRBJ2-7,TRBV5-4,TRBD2,CASSLEAGVSYEQYF,TGTGCCAGCAGCTTGGAAGCGGGAGTCTCCTACGAGCAGTACTTC
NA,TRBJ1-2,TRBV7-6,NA,CASSLGEGEIYGYTF,TGTGCCAGCAGCTTAGGGGAGGGGGAAATCTATGGCTACACCTTC
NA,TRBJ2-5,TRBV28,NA,CASTRLARGAETQYF,TGTGCCAGCACTAGGCTGGCCCGGGGGGCGGAGACCCAGTACTTC
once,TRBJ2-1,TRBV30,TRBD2,CAWSVGGLAQNNEQFF,TGTGCCTGGAGTGTAGGGGGACTAGCGCAAAACAATGAGCAGTTCTTC
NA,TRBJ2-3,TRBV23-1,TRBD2,CASSYLAGGPGTQYF,TGCGCCAGCAGTTATCTAGCGGGAGGGCCCGGTACGCAGTATTTT
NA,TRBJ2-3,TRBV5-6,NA,CASSWSTDTQYF,TGTGCCAGCAGTTGGAGCACAGATACGCAGTATTTT
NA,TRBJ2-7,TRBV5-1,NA,CASRSNPGQPYEQYF,TGCGCCAGCAGGTCAAATCCCGGACAGCCCTACGAGCAGTACTTC
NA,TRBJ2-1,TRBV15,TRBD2,CATSSLSGSGNGPFF,TGTGCCACCAGCAGCCTTAGCGGGAGTGGAAACGGTCCGTTCTTC
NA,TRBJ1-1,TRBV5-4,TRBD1,CASSDSGTGNTEAFF,TGTGCCAGCAGCGACTCCGGGACAGGGAACACTGAAGCTTTCTTT
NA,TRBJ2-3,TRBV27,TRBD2,CASSLTSGSSTDTQYF,TGTGCCAGCAGTTTAACTAGCGGGAGTAGCACAGATACGCAGTATTTT
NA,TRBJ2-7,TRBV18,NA,CASSPPGRTYEQYF,TGTGCCAGCTCACCCCCGGGACGAACCTACGAGCAGTACTTC
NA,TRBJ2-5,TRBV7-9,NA,CASSLAGTRFQETQYF,TGTGCCAGCAGCCTCGCCGGGACAAGATTCCAAGAGACCCAGTACTTC
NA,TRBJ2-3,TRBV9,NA,CASSVGATDTQYF,TGTGCCAGCAGCGTAGGAGCGACAGATACGCAGTATTTT
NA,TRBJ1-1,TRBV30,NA,CAWSVLGAITEAFF,TGTGCCTGGAGTGTACTGGGAGCAATCACTGAAGCTTTCTTT
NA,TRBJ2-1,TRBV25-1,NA,CASSKGIQFSYNEQFF,TGTGCCAGCAGTAAAGGGATCCAATTCTCCTACAATGAGCAGTTCTTC
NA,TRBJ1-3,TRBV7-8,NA,CASSPYRVHYSGNTIYF,TGTGCCAGCAGCCCGTACAGGGTACACTACTCTGGAAACACCATATATTTT
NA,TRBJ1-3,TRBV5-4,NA,CASSRGDVGNTIYF,TGTGCCAGCAGCCGTGGGGACGTTGGAAACACCATATATTTT
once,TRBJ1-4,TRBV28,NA,CASTDRTTNEKLFF,TGTGCCAGCACAGACAGGACAACTAATGAAAAACTGTTTTTT
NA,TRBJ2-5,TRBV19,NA,CASSIRRGQETQYF,TGTGCCAGTAGTATACGGCGGGGCCAAGAGACCCAGTACTTC
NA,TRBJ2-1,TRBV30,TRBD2,CALGGEQFF,TGTGCCCTGGGGGGGGAGCAGTTCTTC
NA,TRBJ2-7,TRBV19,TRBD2,CASSTGTSGSREQYF,TGTGCCAGTAGTACCGGGACTAGCGGGAGTCGCGAGCAGTACTTC
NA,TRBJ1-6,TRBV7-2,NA,CASSVGAYNSPLHF,TGTGCCAGCAGCGTAGGCGCCTATAATTCACCCCTCCACTTT
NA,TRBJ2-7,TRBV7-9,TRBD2,CASSDPGTSRPYEQYF,TGTGCCAGCAGTGACCCCGGGACTAGTAGACCCTACGAGCAGTACTTC
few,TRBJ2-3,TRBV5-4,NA,CASSLDRRLTYTQYF,TGTGCCAGCAGCTTGGACCGACGTCTAACGTATACGCAGTATTTT
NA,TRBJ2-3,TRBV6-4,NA,CASSESTGSTDTQYF,TGTGCCAGCAGTGAATCGACGGGATCCACAGATACGCAGTATTTT
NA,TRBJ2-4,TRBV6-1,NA,CASSDPGNIQYF,TGTGCCAGCAGTGACCCAGGAAACATTCAGTACTTC
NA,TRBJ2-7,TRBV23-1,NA,CASSQSFHGDISYEQYF,TGCGCCAGCAGTCAGTCCTTCCACGGGGATATTTCCTACGAGCAGTACTTC
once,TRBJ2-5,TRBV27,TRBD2,CASSLSSGSSETQYF,TGTGCCAGCAGTTTATCGAGCGGGAGTAGCGAGACCCAGTACTTC
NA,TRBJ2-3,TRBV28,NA,CASHSRVWTDTQYF,TGTGCCAGCCACTCCAGGGTTTGGACAGATACGCAGTATTTT
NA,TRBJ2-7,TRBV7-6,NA,CASSLALTPYEQYF,TGTGCCAGCAGCTTAGCCCTAACTCCTTACGAGCAGTACTTC
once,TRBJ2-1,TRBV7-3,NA,CASSSIARSSYNEQFF,TGTGCCAGCAGCTCGATCGCTAGGAGCTCCTACAATGAGCAGTTCTTC
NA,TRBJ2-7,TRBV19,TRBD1,CASSSDRGRTYEQYF,TGTGCCAGTAGTTCTGACAGGGGGCGAACCTACGAGCAGTACTTC
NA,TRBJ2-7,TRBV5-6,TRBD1,CASSLQTGGLAYEQYF,TGTGCCAGCAGCTTGCAAACAGGGGGCCTTGCCTACGAGCAGTACTTC
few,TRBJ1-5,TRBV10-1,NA,CASSEGQPQHF,TGCGCCAGCAGTGAGGGTCAGCCCCAGCATTTT
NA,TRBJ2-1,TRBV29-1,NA,CSVGAGLRTSSYNEQFF,TGCAGCGTGGGTGCGGGTCTTCGAACGAGCTCCTACAATGAGCAGTTCTTC
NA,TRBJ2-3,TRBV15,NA,CATSSSANTQYF,TGTGCCACCAGCAGCTCGGCGAATACGCAGTATTTT
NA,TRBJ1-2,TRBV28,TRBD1,CASSSGQGRYGYTF,TGTGCCAGCAGTTCGGGACAGGGAAGGTATGGCTACACCTTC
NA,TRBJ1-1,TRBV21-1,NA,CASSKIPDRDTEAFF,TGTGCCAGCAGCAAAATCCCAGACAGGGACACTGAAGCTTTCTTT
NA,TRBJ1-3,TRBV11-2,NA,CASSLAGARGNTIYF,TGTGCCAGCAGCTTAGCGGGGGCGCGAGGAAACACCATATATTTT
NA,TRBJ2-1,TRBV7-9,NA,CASSLGSAYNEQFF,TGTGCCAGCAGCTTGGGGTCTGCCTACAATGAGCAGTTCTTC
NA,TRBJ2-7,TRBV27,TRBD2,CASSLQGLAGGLTDEQYF,TGTGCCAGCAGTTTACAGGGACTAGCGGGAGGGCTTACAGACGAGCAGTACTTC
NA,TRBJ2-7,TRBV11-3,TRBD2,CASSPGLAGWNEQYF,TGTGCCAGCAGCCCGGGACTAGCGGGATGGAACGAGCAGTACTTC
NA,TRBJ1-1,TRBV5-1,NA,CASSLSAGVNTEAFF,TGCGCCAGCAGCTTGTCGGCAGGGGTGAACACTGAAGCTTTCTTT
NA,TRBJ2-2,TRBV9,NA,CASSVGDSLAGELFF,TGTGCCAGCAGCGTAGGGGACTCCCTAGCCGGGGAGCTGTTTTTT